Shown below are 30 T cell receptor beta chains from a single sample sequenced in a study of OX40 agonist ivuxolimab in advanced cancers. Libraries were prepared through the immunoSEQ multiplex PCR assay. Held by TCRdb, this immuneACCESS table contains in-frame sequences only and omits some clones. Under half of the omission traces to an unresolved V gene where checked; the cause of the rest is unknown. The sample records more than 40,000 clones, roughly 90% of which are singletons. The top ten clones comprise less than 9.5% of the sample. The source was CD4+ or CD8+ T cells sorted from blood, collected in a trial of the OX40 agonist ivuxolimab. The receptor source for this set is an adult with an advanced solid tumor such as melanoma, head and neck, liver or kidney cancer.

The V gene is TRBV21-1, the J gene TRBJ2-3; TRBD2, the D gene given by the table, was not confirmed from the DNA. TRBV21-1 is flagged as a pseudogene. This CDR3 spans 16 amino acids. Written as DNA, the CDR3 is TGTGCCAGCAGCAAAGGGGTAGCGGTAGATTGCGATACGCAGTATTTT. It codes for CASSKGVAVDCDTQYF.

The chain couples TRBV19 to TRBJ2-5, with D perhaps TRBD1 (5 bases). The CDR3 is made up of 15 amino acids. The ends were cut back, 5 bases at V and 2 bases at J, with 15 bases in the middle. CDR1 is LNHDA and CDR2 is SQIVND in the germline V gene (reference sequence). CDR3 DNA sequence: TGTGCCAGTAGTGGCAGGGTGGGTCGGCAAGAGACCCAGTACTTC. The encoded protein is CASSGRVGRQETQYF.

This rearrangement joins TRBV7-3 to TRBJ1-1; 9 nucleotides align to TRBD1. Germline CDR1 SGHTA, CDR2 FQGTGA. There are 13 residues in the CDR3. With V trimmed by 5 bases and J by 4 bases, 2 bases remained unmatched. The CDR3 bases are TGTGCCAGCAGCCTGACAGGGGGCACTGAAGCTTTCTTT. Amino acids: CASSLTGGTEAFF.

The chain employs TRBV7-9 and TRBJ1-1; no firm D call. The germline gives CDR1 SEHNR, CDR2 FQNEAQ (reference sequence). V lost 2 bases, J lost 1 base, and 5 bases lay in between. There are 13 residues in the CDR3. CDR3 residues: CASSLQTNTEAFF. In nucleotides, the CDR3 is TGTGCCAGCAGCTTACAGACGAACACTGAAGCTTTCTTT.

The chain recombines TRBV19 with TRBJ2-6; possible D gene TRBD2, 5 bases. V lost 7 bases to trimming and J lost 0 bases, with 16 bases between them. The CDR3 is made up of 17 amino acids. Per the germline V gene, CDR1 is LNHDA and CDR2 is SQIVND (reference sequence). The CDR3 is CASTPPAGSSGANVLTF. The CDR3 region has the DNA TGTGCCAGTACCCCACCGGCGGGTAGCTCTGGGGCCAACGTCCTGACTTTC. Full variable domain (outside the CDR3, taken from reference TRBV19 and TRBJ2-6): DGGITQSPKYLFRKEGQNVTLSCEQNLNHDAMYWYRQDPGQGLRLIYYSQIVNDFQKGDIAEGYSVSREKKESFPLTVTSAQKNPTAFYLCASTPPAGSSGANVLTFGAGSRLTVL.

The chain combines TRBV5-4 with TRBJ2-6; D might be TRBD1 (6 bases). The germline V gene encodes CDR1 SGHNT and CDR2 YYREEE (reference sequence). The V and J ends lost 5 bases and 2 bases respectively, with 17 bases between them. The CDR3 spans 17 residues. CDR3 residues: CASRSGTRTTGANVLTF. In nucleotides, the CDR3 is TGTGCCAGCAGGTCCGGGACAAGAACCACTGGGGCCAACGTCCTGACTTTC. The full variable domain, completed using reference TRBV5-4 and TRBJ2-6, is ETGVTQSPTHLIKTRGQQVTLRCSSQSGHNTVSWYQQALGQGPQFIFQYYREEENGRGNFPPRFSGLQFPNYSSELNVNALELDDSALYLCASRSGTRTTGANVLTFGAGSRLTVL.

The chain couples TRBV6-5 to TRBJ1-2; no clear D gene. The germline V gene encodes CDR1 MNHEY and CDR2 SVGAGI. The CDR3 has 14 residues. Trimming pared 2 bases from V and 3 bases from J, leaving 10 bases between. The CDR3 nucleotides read TGTGCCAGCAGTTACCGGAACCCCGACTATGGCTACACCTTC. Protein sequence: CASSYRNPDYGYTF.

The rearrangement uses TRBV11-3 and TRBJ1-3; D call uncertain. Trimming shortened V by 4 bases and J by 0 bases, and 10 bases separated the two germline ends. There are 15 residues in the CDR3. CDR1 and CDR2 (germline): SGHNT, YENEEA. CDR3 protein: CASSSPAVSGNTIYF. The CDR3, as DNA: TGTGCCAGCAGCTCCCCGGCAGTCTCTGGAAACACCATATATTTT.

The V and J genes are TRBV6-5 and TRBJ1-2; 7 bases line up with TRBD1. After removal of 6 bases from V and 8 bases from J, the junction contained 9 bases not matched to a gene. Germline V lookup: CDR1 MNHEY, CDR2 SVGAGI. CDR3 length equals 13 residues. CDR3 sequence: CASSSTGVGGYTF. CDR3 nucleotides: TGTGCCAGCAGCTCCACAGGGGTCGGCGGCTACACCTTC.

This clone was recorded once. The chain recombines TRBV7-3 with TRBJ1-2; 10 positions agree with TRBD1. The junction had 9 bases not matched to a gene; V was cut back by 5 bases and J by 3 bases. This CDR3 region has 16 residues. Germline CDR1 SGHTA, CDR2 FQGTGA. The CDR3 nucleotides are TGTGCCAGCAGCATAGGACAGGGGGGGATCTACTATGGCTACACCTTC. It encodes CASSIGQGGIYYGYTF.

The CDR3 reads CASSLRGFDHGYTF. The CDR3 nucleotides read TGCGCCAGCAGCTTAAGGGGATTTGACCATGGCTACACCTTC. This chain uses TRBV5-1 with TRBJ1-2; possible D gene TRBD1, 5 bases. Germline lookup yields CDR1 SGHRS and CDR2 YFSETQ. The CDR3 consists of 14 residues. Trimming took 2 bases from V and 6 from J, leaving 14 bases between them.

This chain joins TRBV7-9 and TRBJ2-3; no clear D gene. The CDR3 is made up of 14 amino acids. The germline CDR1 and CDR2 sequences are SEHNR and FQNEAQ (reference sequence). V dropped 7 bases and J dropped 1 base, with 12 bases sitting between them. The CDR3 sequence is CASTKTEGTDTQYF. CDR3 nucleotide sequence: TGTGCCAGCACCAAGACCGAAGGCACAGATACGCAGTATTTT.

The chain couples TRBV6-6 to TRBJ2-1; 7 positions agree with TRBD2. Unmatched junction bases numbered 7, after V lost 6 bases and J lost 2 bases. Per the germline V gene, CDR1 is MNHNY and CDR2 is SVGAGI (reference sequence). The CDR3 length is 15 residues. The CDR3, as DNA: TGTGCCAGCAGAACTAGCGACCAGCCCTACAATGAGCAGTTCTTC. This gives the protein CASRTSDQPYNEQFF.

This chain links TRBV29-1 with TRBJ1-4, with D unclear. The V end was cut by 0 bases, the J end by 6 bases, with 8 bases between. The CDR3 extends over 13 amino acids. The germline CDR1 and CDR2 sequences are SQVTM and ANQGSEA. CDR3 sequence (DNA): TGCAGCGTTGAAGATCGGGCAGATGAAAAACTGTTTTTT. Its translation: CSVEDRADEKLFF.

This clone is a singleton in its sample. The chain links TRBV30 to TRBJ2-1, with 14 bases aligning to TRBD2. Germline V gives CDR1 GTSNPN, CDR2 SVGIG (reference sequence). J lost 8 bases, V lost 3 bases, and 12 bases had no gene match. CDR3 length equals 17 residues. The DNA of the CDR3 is TGTGCCTGGAGCCGCACCCGGACTAGCGGGAGGATGGATGAGCAGTTCTTC. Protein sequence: CAWSRTRTSGRMDEQFF.

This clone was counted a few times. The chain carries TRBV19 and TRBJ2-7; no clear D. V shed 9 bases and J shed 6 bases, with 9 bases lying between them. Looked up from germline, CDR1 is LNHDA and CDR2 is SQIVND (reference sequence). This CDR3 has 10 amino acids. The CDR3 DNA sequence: TGTGCCAGGACCCTCACCGAGCAGTACTTC. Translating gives CARTLTEQYF.

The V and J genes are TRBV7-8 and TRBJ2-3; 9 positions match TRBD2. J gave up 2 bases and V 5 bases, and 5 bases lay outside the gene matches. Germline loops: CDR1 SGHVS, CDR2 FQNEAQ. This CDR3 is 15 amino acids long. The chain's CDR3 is CASSLTSGYTDTQYF. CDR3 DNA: TGTGCCAGCAGCCTGACTAGCGGCTACACAGATACGCAGTATTTT.

CDR3 region: CASSWTDPSYEQYF. The CDR3 DNA sequence: TGCGCCAGCAGCTGGACGGATCCTTCCTACGAGCAGTACTTC. The genes are TRBV5-1 and TRBJ2-7; D is unresolved. The V gene lost 3 bases and the J gene lost 1 base, with 11 bases spanning the gap. CDR1 is SGHRS, CDR2 YFSETQ, per germline. The CDR3 has 14 residues.

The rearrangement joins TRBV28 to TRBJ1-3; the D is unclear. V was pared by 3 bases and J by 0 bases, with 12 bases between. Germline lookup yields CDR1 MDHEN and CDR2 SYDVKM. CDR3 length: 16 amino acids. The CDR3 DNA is TGTGCCAGCAGTTTCTACGCGGGGAGCTCTGGAAACACCATATATTTT. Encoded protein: CASSFYAGSSGNTIYF.

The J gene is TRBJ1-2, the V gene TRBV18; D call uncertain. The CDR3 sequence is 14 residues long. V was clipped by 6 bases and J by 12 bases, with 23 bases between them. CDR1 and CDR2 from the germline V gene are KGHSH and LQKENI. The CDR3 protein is CASSRGPSEDGNTF. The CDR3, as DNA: TGTGCCAGCTCGCGAGGACCCTCGGAAGATGGTAACACCTTC.

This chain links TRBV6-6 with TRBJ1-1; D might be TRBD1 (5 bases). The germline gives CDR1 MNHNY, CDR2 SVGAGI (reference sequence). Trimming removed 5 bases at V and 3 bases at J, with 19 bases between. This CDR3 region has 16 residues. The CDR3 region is CASSRDGTKVYTEAFF. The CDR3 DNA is TGTGCCAGCAGTCGGGACGGTACAAAAGTATACACTGAAGCTTTCTTT.

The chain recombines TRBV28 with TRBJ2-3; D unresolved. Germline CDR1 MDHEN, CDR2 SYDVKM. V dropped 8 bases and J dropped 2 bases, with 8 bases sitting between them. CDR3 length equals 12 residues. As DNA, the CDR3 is TGTGCCAGCCGGACGGTCACAGATACGCAGTATTTT. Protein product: CASRTVTDTQYF.

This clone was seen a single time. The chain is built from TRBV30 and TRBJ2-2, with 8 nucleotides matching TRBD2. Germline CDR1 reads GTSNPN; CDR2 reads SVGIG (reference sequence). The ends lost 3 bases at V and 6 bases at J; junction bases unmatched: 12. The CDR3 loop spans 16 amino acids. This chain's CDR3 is CAWSLGVGAGAGELFF. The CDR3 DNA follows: TGTGCCTGGAGCCTCGGGGTGGGAGCGGGAGCCGGGGAGCTGTTTTTT.

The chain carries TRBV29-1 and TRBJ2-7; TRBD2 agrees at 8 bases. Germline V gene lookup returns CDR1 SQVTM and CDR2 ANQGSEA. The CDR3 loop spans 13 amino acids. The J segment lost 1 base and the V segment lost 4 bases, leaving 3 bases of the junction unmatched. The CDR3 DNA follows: TGCAGCGTTGGGACTAGCATTTCCTACGAGCAGTACTTC. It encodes CSVGTSISYEQYF.

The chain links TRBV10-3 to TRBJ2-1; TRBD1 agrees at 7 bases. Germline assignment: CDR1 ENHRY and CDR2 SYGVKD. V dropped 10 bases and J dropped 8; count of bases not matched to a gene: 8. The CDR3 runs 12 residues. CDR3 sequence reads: CATRTGVDEQFF. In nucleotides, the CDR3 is TGTGCCACCCGAACAGGGGTCGATGAGCAGTTCTTC.

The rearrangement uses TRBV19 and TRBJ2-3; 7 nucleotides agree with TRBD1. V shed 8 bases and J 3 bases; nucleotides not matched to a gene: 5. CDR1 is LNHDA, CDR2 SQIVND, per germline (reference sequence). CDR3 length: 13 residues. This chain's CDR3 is CASARQGTDTQYF. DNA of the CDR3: TGTGCCAGTGCAAGACAGGGAACAGATACGCAGTATTTT.

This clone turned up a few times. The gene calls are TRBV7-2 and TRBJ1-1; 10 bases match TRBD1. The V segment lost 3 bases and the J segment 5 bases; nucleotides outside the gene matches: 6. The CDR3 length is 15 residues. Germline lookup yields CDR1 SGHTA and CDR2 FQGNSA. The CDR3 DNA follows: TGTGCCAGCAGCTTCGCCGGGACAGGGGTTACTGAAGCTTTCTTT. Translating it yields CASSFAGTGVTEAFF.

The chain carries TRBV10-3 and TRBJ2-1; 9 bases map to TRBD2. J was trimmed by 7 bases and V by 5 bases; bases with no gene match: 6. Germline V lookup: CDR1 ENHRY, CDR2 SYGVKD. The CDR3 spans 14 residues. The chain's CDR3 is CAISLAGDRNEQFF. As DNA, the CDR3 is TGTGCCATCAGTTTAGCGGGAGACAGGAATGAGCAGTTCTTC.

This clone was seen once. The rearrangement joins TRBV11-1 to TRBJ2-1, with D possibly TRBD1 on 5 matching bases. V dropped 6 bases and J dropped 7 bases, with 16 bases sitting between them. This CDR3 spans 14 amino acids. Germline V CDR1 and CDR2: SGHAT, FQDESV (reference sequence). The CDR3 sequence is CASREWVGANEQFF. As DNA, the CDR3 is TGTGCCAGCAGGGAGTGGGTAGGGGCTAATGAGCAGTTCTTC.

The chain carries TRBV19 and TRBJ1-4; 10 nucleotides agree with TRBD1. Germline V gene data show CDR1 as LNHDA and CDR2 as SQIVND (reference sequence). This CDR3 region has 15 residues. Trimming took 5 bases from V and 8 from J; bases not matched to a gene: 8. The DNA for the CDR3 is TGTGCCAGTAGTGACACCGGGACAGGGGACGAAAAACTGTTTTTT. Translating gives CASSDTGTGDEKLFF.